A single sample is the source of the 30 T cell receptor beta chains below, sequenced in a study of blood T cell repertoires in COVID-19. Here immunoSEQ multiplex PCR was the method, and the copy in TCRdb shows in-frame clones only, minus some. The sample carries 70,000 to 95,000 clones, roughly four fifths recorded once. The sequenced sample consisted of peripheral blood. Receptors originate from a human donor in a cohort sampled during active COVID-19.

V and J are TRBV3-1 (or the pseudogene TRBV3-2) and TRBJ2-3; D ambiguous. The CDR3 covers 12 residues. Between the trimmed V and J ends, which lost 0 bases and 8 bases, there was a span of 6 bases. Germline V CDR1 and CDR2: LGHDT, YNNKEL (reference sequence). The CDR3 nucleotides are TGTGCCAGCAGCCAAGATCTTTTTACGCAGTATTTT. Protein sequence: CASSQDLFTQYF.

This clone is a singleton in its sample. The rearrangement links TRBV29-1 to TRBJ2-7; tentative D call: TRBD1 (5 bases). This CDR3 has 11 amino acids. V dropped 2 bases and J dropped 9 bases, with 11 bases sitting between them. Germline V lookup: CDR1 SQVTM, CDR2 ANQGSEA. In DNA form, the CDR3 reads TGCAGCGTTGAACAGGGTTTCGTGCAGTACTTC. As protein: CSVEQGFVQYF.

The V and J genes are TRBV6-1 and TRBJ2-1; 9 bases are a match to TRBD1. From germline, CDR1 is MNHNS and CDR2 SASEGT. The CDR3 loop spans 14 amino acids. V trimming: 3 bases; J trimming: 10 bases; junction bases outside the gene matches: 7. The CDR3 protein is CASSDGGQGREQFF. DNA for the CDR3: TGTGCCAGCAGTGATGGGGGACAGGGTCGCGAGCAGTTCTTC.

This sequence joins TRBV6-6 and TRBJ1-2, with D perhaps TRBD1 (5 bases). Trimming shortened V by 6 bases and J by 4 bases, and 12 bases separated the two germline ends. The CDR3 loop spans 13 amino acids. Germline V gives CDR1 MNHNY, CDR2 SVGAGI (reference sequence). DNA of the CDR3: TGTGCCAGCAGCCCTGGGGGGGTCTATGGCTACACCTTC. This translates into CASSPGGVYGYTF.

The rearrangement links TRBV6-2 or TRBV6-3 to TRBJ2-4, with TRBD1 matching over 8 bases. V gave up 2 bases and J gave up 15 bases; unmatched junction bases: 9. CDR1 is MNHEY and CDR2 is SVGEGT in the germline V gene. There are 13 residues in the CDR3. The CDR3 loop reads CASSYGTGTIGYF. The DNA for the CDR3 is TGTGCCAGCAGTTACGGGACAGGTACTATAGGGTACTTC.

This chain connects TRBV5-1 to TRBJ2-7; 10 bases are shared with TRBD1. The CDR3 has 15 residues. Germline V gene sequence: CDR1 SGHRS, CDR2 YFSETQ. The J segment lost 7 bases and the V segment lost 3 bases, leaving 10 bases of the junction unmatched. DNA of the CDR3: TGCGCCAGCAGCTCCCGGACAGGGGGGCCTAGGGAGCAGTACTTC. Amino acid sequence: CASSSRTGGPREQYF.

This chain uses TRBV6-5 with TRBJ1-4; D gene uncertain. Trimming left V 2 bases short and J 5 bases short, with 12 bases between. Germline V gene data show CDR1 as MNHEY and CDR2 as SVGAGI. The CDR3 loop spans 15 amino acids. The chain's CDR3 is CASSYRGGPNEKLFF. CDR3 coding DNA: TGTGCCAGCAGTTACCGGGGAGGGCCAAATGAAAAACTGTTTTTT.

The V and J genes are TRBV5-1 and TRBJ2-1; perhaps TRBD2 as D (5 bases). The germline V and J ends were trimmed by 4 bases and 8 bases, with 10 bases remaining between them. Per germline, CDR1 SGHRS and CDR2 YFSETQ. There are 12 residues in the CDR3. CDR3 nucleotide sequence: TGCGCCAGCAGCCGGACTGGGGATGAGCAGTTCTTC. Translation gives CASSRTGDEQFF.

The rearrangement uses TRBV29-1 and TRBJ1-2, with D possibly being TRBD1 (6 bases). V was pared by 6 bases and J by 7 bases, with 12 bases between. In germline, CDR1 is SQVTM, CDR2 ANQGSEA. The CDR3 contains 11 residues. This chain's CDR3 is CSVYREGGYTF. The CDR3 DNA is TGCAGCGTGTACAGGGAGGGTGGCTACACCTTC.

This clone was picked up one time. This chain connects TRBV24-1 to TRBJ2-1; TRBD2 aligns across 15 bases. The V gene end was trimmed by 2 bases and the J gene end by 1 base; junction bases not matched to a gene: 11. Looked up from germline, CDR1 is KGHDR and CDR2 is SFDVKD. The CDR3 spans 21 residues. CDR3 residues: CATSDSSLLGLAGGSYNEQFF. The CDR3 region has the DNA TGTGCCACCAGTGATTCCTCATTGTTGGGACTAGCGGGGGGTTCCTACAATGAGCAGTTCTTC.

This clone was recorded once. The chain recombines TRBV6-1 with TRBJ1-2; TRBD1 aligns across 8 bases. The germline CDR1 and CDR2 sequences are MNHNS and SASEGT. After removal of 3 bases from V and 5 bases from J, the junction contained 5 bases not matched to a gene. This CDR3 has 14 amino acids. The chain's CDR3 is CASSERTGRYGYTF. The CDR3 DNA is TGTGCCAGCAGTGAGAGGACAGGGCGGTATGGCTACACCTTC.

The chain uses TRBV6-5 and TRBJ2-1; 11 bases match TRBD2. Trimming removed 0 bases from V and 10 bases from J; junction bases left unmatched: 5. CDR3 length: 15 amino acids. Germline values: CDR1 MNHEY, CDR2 SVGAGI. CDR3 sequence: CASSYSLAGGGEQFF. The CDR3 region has the DNA TGTGCCAGCAGTTACTCCCTAGCGGGGGGAGGGGAGCAGTTCTTC.

The genes are TRBV7-9 and TRBJ1-1; 9 positions agree with TRBD1. Germline CDR1 SEHNR, CDR2 FQNEAQ (reference sequence). V shed 5 bases and J 10 bases; nucleotides not matched to a gene: 8. The CDR3 extends over 13 amino acids. CDR3 sequence: CASSPEDRGRAFF. Here the CDR3 DNA reads TGTGCCAGCAGCCCCGAGGACAGGGGTAGAGCTTTCTTT.

The CDR3 spells CASSLGVAGSSQPQHF. For the CDR3, the DNA is TGCGCCAGCAGCTTGGGGGTGGCGGGGTCAAGTCAGCCCCAGCATTTT. The rearrangement links TRBV5-1 to TRBJ1-5; D call uncertain. The CDR3 length is 16 residues. CDR1 and CDR2 (germline): SGHRS, YFSETQ. V was cut by 0 bases and J by 6 bases, with 16 bases left in between.

V is TRBV9 and J is TRBJ2-2; 10 bases map to TRBD2. Germline lookup yields CDR1 SGDLS and CDR2 YYNGEE. This CDR3 comprises 16 residues. Trimming removed 1 base from V and 6 bases from J; junction bases left unmatched: 6. The CDR3 nucleotides are TGTGCCAGCAGCGTACGAGGGAGCGGGGGGGCCGGGGAGCTGTTTTTT. Amino acid sequence: CASSVRGSGGAGELFF. The complete variable domain, with remaining parts taken from reference TRBV9 and TRBJ2-2, reads DSGVTQTPKHLITATGQRVTLRCSPRSGDLSVYWYQQSLDQGLQFLIQYYNGEERAKGNILERFSAQQFPDLHSELNLSSLELGDSALYFCASSVRGSGGAGELFFGEGSRLTVL.

This chain joins TRBV3-1 (or the pseudogene TRBV3-2) and TRBJ2-7; 7 positions match TRBD1. The J segment lost 2 bases and the V segment lost 3 bases, leaving 4 bases of the junction unmatched. The germline gives CDR1 LGHDT, CDR2 YNNKEL (reference sequence). The CDR3 loop spans 14 amino acids. The CDR3 bases are TGTGCCAGCAGCCAGCACAGGGGCGCCTACGAGCAGTACTTC. It is translated as CASSQHRGAYEQYF.

The J gene is TRBJ1-1, the V gene TRBV7-9; perhaps TRBD1 as D (5 bases). The germline V gene encodes CDR1 SEHNR and CDR2 FQNEAQ (reference sequence). This CDR3 is built from 13 residues. Deletions cut 1 base from V and 9 bases from J, with 12 bases between. The CDR3 loop reads CASSLGRQGQAFF. Here the CDR3 DNA reads TGTGCCAGCAGCTTAGGGCGGCAGGGCCAAGCTTTCTTT.

In this sample, this clone turned up a few times. The chain combines TRBV9 with TRBJ2-3, with D unclear. This CDR3 is built from 15 residues. The V end was cut by 0 bases, the J end by 4 bases, with 12 bases between. The germline V gene has CDR1 SGDLS and CDR2 YYNGEE. The CDR3 nucleotides read TGTGCCAGCAGCGTAGTGAGTTCCCGATCAGATACGCAGTATTTT. It is translated as CASSVVSSRSDTQYF.

V gene TRBV9 combines with J gene TRBJ2-7; 9 nucleotides agree with TRBD1. The germline V gene has CDR1 SGDLS and CDR2 YYNGEE. J gave up 5 bases and V 4 bases, and 16 bases lay outside the gene matches. This CDR3 is 17 amino acids long. The CDR3 is CASSLRGRGQGLNEQYF. CDR3 DNA: TGTGCCAGCAGCCTACGAGGACGGGGACAGGGTCTTAACGAGCAGTACTTC.

V usage is TRBV27 and J usage is TRBJ2-7; 12 bases are shared with TRBD1. Trimming took 6 bases from V and 6 from J; bases not matched to a gene: 6. The germline CDR1 and CDR2 sequences are MNHEY and SMNVEV (reference sequence). The CDR3 runs to 14 residues. The CDR3, as DNA: TGTGCCAGCAGCCCCCGGGACAGGGGGCTCGAGCAGTACTTC. It yields the protein CASSPRDRGLEQYF.

This clone was recorded only once. The genes are TRBV11-3 and TRBJ2-5; 12 bases line up with TRBD2. With V trimmed by 3 bases and J by 4 bases, 9 bases remained unmatched. The CDR3 totals 17 residues. Germline V gene lookup returns CDR1 SGHNT and CDR2 YENEEA. CDR3 in amino acids: CASSLGSTSGGVETQYF. DNA for the CDR3: TGTGCCAGCAGCTTGGGTTCGACTAGCGGGGGAGTAGAGACCCAGTACTTC. Full variable domain (missing parts from reference TRBV11-3 and TRBJ2-5): EAGVVQSPRYKIIEKKQPVAFWCNPISGHNTLYWYLQNLGQGPELLIRYENEEAVDDSQLPKDRFSAERLKGVDSTLKIQPAELGDSAVYLCASSLGSTSGGVETQYFGPGTRLLVL.

This clone was seen a single time. V usage is TRBV2 and J usage is TRBJ1-2; D gene ambiguous. The CDR3 has 15 amino acids. V shed 3 bases and J shed 2 bases, with 13 bases lying between them. Germline V gene data show CDR1 as SNHLY and CDR2 as FYNNEI. The CDR3 here is CASSEVRFSNYGYTF. Here the CDR3 DNA reads TGTGCCAGCAGTGAGGTTCGGTTTTCAAACTATGGCTACACCTTC.

The chain employs TRBV13 and TRBJ1-1; D gene unclear. Trimming stripped 5 bases from V and 6 bases from J, with 16 bases between. The CDR3 has 14 residues. CDR1 is PRHDT, CDR2 FYEKMQ, per germline (reference sequence). The DNA for the CDR3 is TGTGCCAGCAGCCTCACCGGGGAAGGTTCTGAAGCTTTCTTT. Protein product: CASSLTGEGSEAFF.

V usage is TRBV24-1 and J usage is TRBJ2-3; D possibly corresponds to TRBD1 (6 bases). The CDR3 spans 14 residues. V was shortened by 6 bases and J by 1 base, with 10 bases between the two germline ends. Germline loops: CDR1 KGHDR, CDR2 SFDVKD. CDR3 DNA: TGTGCCACCAGTAACCCAGGGGGCACAGATACGCAGTATTTT. Encoded protein: CATSNPGGTDTQYF.

This rearrangement joins TRBV6-5 to TRBJ2-7; TRBD2 agrees at 10 bases. CDR1 MNHEY and CDR2 SVGAGI come from the germline V gene. The J segment lost 2 bases and the V segment lost 6 bases, leaving 1 base of the junction unmatched. The CDR3 has 13 amino acids. The CDR3 region is CASRGTSAYEQYF. CDR3 sequence (DNA): TGTGCCAGCAGGGGGACTAGCGCCTACGAGCAGTACTTC.

The rearrangement links TRBV5-1 to TRBJ1-1; no clear D gene. This CDR3 region has 14 residues. The V and J ends lost 0 bases and 5 bases respectively, with 11 bases between them. CDR1 SGHRS and CDR2 YFSETQ come from the germline V gene. This chain's CDR3 is CASSLAGMRTEAFF. The CDR3 bases are TGCGCCAGCAGCTTGGCGGGGATGAGAACTGAAGCTTTCTTT.

The chain joins TRBV29-1 to TRBJ2-1; possibly TRBD1 for D (5 bases). CDR3 length: 14 residues. V lost 4 bases and J 8 bases, leaving 18 bases between the germline ends. CDR1 and CDR2 (germline): SQVTM, ANQGSEA. This CDR3 is CSVVGRKGRDEQFF. The CDR3 DNA is TGCAGCGTTGTCGGTCGAAAGGGCAGGGATGAGCAGTTCTTC.

The genes are TRBV19 and TRBJ2-1; 12 positions match TRBD2. CDR1 LNHDA and CDR2 SQIVND come from the germline V gene (reference sequence). The CDR3 sequence is 15 residues long. Germline trimming cut 5 bases from V and 4 bases from J; bases unmatched to any gene: 3. The CDR3 sequence is CASSLTSGGYNEQFF. CDR3 DNA: TGTGCCAGTAGTTTGACTAGCGGGGGATACAATGAGCAGTTCTTC.

The chain couples TRBV7-2 to TRBJ2-1; tentative D call: TRBD1 (5 bases). Deletions cut 3 bases from V and 8 bases from J, with 14 bases between. Germline lookup yields CDR1 SGHTA and CDR2 FQGNSA. The CDR3 has 14 amino acids. CDR3 in amino acids: CASSFERQSHEQFF. The DNA of the CDR3 is TGTGCCAGCAGCTTTGAAAGACAGTCCCATGAGCAGTTCTTC.

The chain couples TRBV21-1 to TRBJ1-2; TRBD1 is the table's D call, not checked against the DNA. TRBV21-1 is labeled a pseudogene. CDR3 size: 14 residues. CDR3 amino acids: CASSTRDRAYGYTF. The CDR3 DNA sequence: TGTGCCAGCAGCACCCGGGACAGAGCCTATGGCTACACCTTC.